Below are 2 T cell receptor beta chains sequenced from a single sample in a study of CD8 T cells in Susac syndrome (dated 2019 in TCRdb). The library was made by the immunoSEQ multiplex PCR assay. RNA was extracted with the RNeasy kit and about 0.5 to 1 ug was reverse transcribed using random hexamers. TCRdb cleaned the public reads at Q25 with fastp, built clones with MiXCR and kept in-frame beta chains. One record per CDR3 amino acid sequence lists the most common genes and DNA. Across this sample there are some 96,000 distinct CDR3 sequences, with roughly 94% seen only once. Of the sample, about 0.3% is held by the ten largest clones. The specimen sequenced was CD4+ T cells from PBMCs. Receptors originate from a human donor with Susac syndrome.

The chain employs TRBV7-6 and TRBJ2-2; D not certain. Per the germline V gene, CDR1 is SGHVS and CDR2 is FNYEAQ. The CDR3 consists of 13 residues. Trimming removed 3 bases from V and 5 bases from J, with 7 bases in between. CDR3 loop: CASSLSETGELFF. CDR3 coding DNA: TGTGCCAGCAGCTTGTCCGAAACCGGGGAGCTGTTTTTT.

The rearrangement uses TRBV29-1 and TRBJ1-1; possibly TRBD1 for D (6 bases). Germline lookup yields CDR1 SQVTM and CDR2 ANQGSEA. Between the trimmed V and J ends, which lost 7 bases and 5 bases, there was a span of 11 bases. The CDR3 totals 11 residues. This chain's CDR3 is CSGQRGTEAFF. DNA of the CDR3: TGCAGCGGCCAAAGGGGGACTGAAGCTTTCTTT.